In this sample, the clone carrying this TCR beta chain turned up a few times. Its specificity is unknown. Per the germline V gene, CDR1 is SGHTA and CDR2 is FQGNSA. V was clipped by 5 bases and J by 4 bases; unmatched bases: 5. The CDR3 runs to 15 residues. This sample is part of a study of vaccination and CD4 T cells after COVID-19. The sample's treatment: roughly ten-day PBMC culture with coronavirus spike peptide pools or control peptides (ViraFEST assay). Around 2.1 million PBMCs went into each well for culture with around 10 IU/ml IL-2 and around 9.6 ug/ml peptide pools. It was after about 10 days of culture that CD4+ T cells were isolated by negative selection. Sequenced with the Oncomine TCR Beta short-read assay was DNA taken from cultured CD4+ T cells. TCRdb recomputed calls from the PCR reads with MiXCR, one row per CDR3 protein. This sample carries 15,000 to 20,000 distinct CDR3 sequences, under 65% of them seen once, and the ten largest clones take roughly 9.7%.

This chain links TRBV7-2 with TRBJ1-4; TRBD1 agrees at 9 bases. This sequence originates from a human donor who had recovered from COVID-19. Sequencing used CD4+ T cells from blood, cultured in vitro, obtained after SARS-CoV-2 vaccination. The CDR3 is CASSVQGAYNEKLFF. The CDR3 DNA follows: TGTGCCAGCAGCGTACAGGGGGCGTATAATGAAAAACTGTTTTTT.